Listed below are T cell receptor beta chains from one sample, sequenced in a study of blood T cell repertoires in COVID-19. The protocol was immunoSEQ multiplex PCR, while the TCRdb copy is restricted to in-frame clones and leaves out a portion. The data contain over 200,000 clones, around 80% of them singletons. The sample was peripheral blood. Source of these receptors: a woman in her 30s with COVID-19, enrolled during active disease. Each CDR3 is given with its conserved first and last residue. D genes are given only for firm matches. Clone sizes are given selectively: once, few, many, or a class where the clone is expanded.

TRBV3-1/TRBV3-2	NA	NA	TRBJ1-3	CASSPPVGRGNTIYF	TGTGCCAGCAGCCCCCCAGTAGGGAGAGGAAACACCATATATTTT
TRBV7-2	TRBD2	NA	TRBJ2-1	CASSFSGGAGNEQFF	TGTGCCAGCAGCTTCAGCGGGGGGGCGGGAAATGAGCAGTTCTTC
TRBV28	TRBD1	NA	TRBJ1-2	CASSFEYRDRERANYGYTF	TGTGCCAGCAGTTTTGAATACCGGGACAGGGAAAGGGCTAACTATGGCTACACCTTC
TRBV24-1	TRBD1	NA	TRBJ1-3	CATSARTGFSVVPGNTIYF	TGTGCCACCAGTGCCCGGACAGGGTTTTCCGTGGTTCCTGGAAACACCATATATTTT
TRBV23-1	NA	few	TRBJ2-6	CASGREGALSGANVLTF	TGCGCCAGCGGGCGGGAAGGGGCCCTCTCTGGGGCCAACGTCCTGACTTTC
TRBV18	NA	NA	TRBJ2-7	CASSPPAGDRAMEAYF	TGTGCCAGCTCACCCCCGGCTGGTGACAGAGCAATGGAAGCGTACTTC
TRBV23-1	NA	NA	TRBJ2-1	CASNTRPRSYNEQFF	TGCGCCAGCAATACACGCCCAAGGAGCTACAATGAGCAGTTCTTC
TRBV7-9	NA	NA	TRBJ1-2	CASSSGYGYTF	TGTGCCAGCAGTTCAGGGTATGGCTACACCTTC
TRBV4-1	NA	NA	TRBJ2-1	CASSHKEPPQFF	TGCGCCAGCAGCCATAAGGAGCCCCCGCAGTTCTTC
TRBV5-1	TRBD2	many	TRBJ2-7	CASSGGLALLYEQYF	TGCGCCAGCAGCGGGGGACTAGCGTTGCTCTACGAGCAGTACTTC
TRBV5-4	NA	NA	TRBJ2-1	CASSAEGHNYNEQFF	TGTGCCAGCAGCGCCGAGGGACATAATTACAATGAGCAGTTCTTC
TRBV28	NA	NA	TRBJ1-4	CASSSESGKLFF	TGTGCCAGCAGTTCCGAATCGGGGAAACTGTTTTTT
TRBV10-2	TRBD1	NA	TRBJ1-3	CASREGATGNTIYF	TGCGCCAGCAGGGAGGGGGCGACTGGAAACACCATATATTTT
TRBV5-1	NA	few	TRBJ2-3	CASSLGAGMYDTQYF	TGCGCCAGCAGCTTGGGTGCGGGTATGTACGATACGCAGTATTTT
TRBV7-2	TRBD1	NA	TRBJ2-7	CASSLVGTGNSYEQYF	TGTGCCAGCAGCTTAGTTGGGACAGGGAACTCCTACGAGCAGTACTTC
TRBV10-3	TRBD1	NA	TRBJ2-7	CAISDRGQESSYEQYF	TGTGCCATCAGTGATAGGGGACAGGAAAGCTCCTACGAGCAGTACTTC
TRBV5-6	TRBD2	NA	TRBJ2-7	CASSFGSGLPQQYF	TGTGCCAGCAGCTTCGGTAGCGGGCTCCCTCAGCAGTACTTC
TRBV7-2	TRBD2	NA	TRBJ2-7	CASSLSGEGIYEQYF	TGTGCCAGCAGCTTGTCGGGGGAGGGCATCTACGAGCAGTACTTC
TRBV25-1	NA	NA	TRBJ2-5	CASSDAAVYQETQYF	TGTGCCAGCAGTGATGCAGCGGTATACCAAGAGACCCAGTACTTC
TRBV3-1/TRBV3-2	NA	NA	TRBJ2-2	CASSKTGNTGELFF	TGTGCCAGCAGCAAAACAGGGAACACCGGGGAGCTGTTTTTT
TRBV6-2/TRBV6-3	TRBD1	NA	TRBJ1-1	CASSYDRGETEAFF	TGTGCCAGCAGTTACGACAGGGGGGAAACTGAAGCTTTCTTT
TRBV7-2	TRBD2	NA	TRBJ2-1	CASSQGLAGGDNEQFF	TGTGCCAGCAGCCAAGGACTAGCGGGAGGAGACAATGAGCAGTTCTTC
TRBV10-3	NA	few	TRBJ2-7	CAISAGIGYEQYF	TGTGCCATCAGTGCGGGGATAGGGTACGAGCAGTACTTC
TRBV7-2	NA	NA	TRBJ1-5	CASSLDWGRINQPQHF	TGTGCCAGCAGCTTAGATTGGGGCAGGATCAATCAGCCCCAGCATTTT